There are a few counts of the clone carrying this T cell receptor beta chain. These data originate in a study of blood T cells in healthy people across ages. For the second PCR, which ran for about 6 to 11 cycles, a sample-barcoded 5' primer and a J-beta primer mix were used. TCRdb reprocessed the 5' RACE reads via MiXCR and lists one record per CDR3 protein. The sample holds about 760,000 distinct CDR3 sequences, around 25% seen once. The CDR3 totals 17 residues. CDR1 is SGHTA, CDR2 FQGNSA, per germline. V trimming: 4 bases; J trimming: 10 bases; junction bases outside the gene matches: 10. These same records also appear under a second study, on T cells of mothers and their children. From that second work: Thymic selection molds TCR recombination output in much the same way for related pairs as for unrelated pairs.

Source material: blood. This chain uses TRBV7-2 with TRBJ2-1; 16 bases line up with TRBD2. The receptor comes from a boy younger than 18 in good health. The CDR3 bases are TGTGCCAGCAGCTCGTCCGGGACTAGCGGGAGGGCCAGAGAGCAGTTCTTC. Amino acid sequence: CASSSSGTSGRAREQFF.